Here is one T cell receptor beta chain with its context. Its specific antigen is unknown. Base qualities are not recorded, but no much larger clone differs from it by a single base. For CDR1 and CDR2, the germline V gene lists SGHTA and FQGTGA. From V the trimming removes 3 bases and from J it removes 7 bases, while the gene matches leave 5 bases of the junction unaccounted for. The CDR3, from cysteine to phenylalanine, totals 14 residues. Only the CDR3 DNA stays, 42 bases, in frame from base 1. TCRbeta CDR3 regions were amplified from genomic DNA using the immunoSEQ Assay, a bias-controlled multiplex PCR. The paper's processing steps were these. The number of nucleated cells in each sample was estimated by amplification of reference gene primers within the assay. To quantify the absolute abundance of each unique TCRbeta CDR3 rearrangement, sequence reads were collapsed and filtered. For each sample, productive Simpson clonality was calculated as the square root of Simpson's diversity index across productive rearrangements. TCRdb mirrors the immuneACCESS table, restricted to in-frame sequences. Some clones are absent from its copies; in checked studies, under half trace to an unresolved V gene, and the reason for the others is unknown. V, J and clone size reflect that table, while D and trimming were determined from the DNA. The sample contains about 24,000 clones, about 89% of them found a single time. The ten largest clonotypes hold around 4.6% of the sample.

The sample comes from a study of blood T cell repertoires in COVID-19 (dated by TCRdb to 2019 to 2021). Broadly, across the study: Samples from collaborators originated in the United States, Italy and Spain and spanned both the acute and convalescent phases of COVID-19. The material from the prospective study consisted of cDNA or gDNA derived from T cells, B-cell-depleted T cells, or PBMCs. Deeply sampled blood TCRbeta repertoires from subjects exposed to, actively infected with, or recovered from COVID-19 were included in the dataset. The repertoires were made available in a free public database intended to serve as a resource for research on the immune response to SARS-CoV-2. Samples came from the ongoing ImmuneRACE study (first 160 participants) plus 1,254 subjects from 6 global collaborators. The sample metadata nearly always contained a de-identified subject ID, COVID-19 status, age in years and sex. Where HLA class I and class II types were available, the types were taken from metadata supplied by the sample provider, not from assay-based typing. General findings and caveats noted by the study authors: How much clinical and demographic metadata was included differed by source and by participant, and the metadata was provided uncurated.

Each collaborating institution followed its own protocols to collect whole blood in K2EDTA tubes. For TCRbeta analysis, collaborators shipped samples as frozen whole blood, isolated PBMCs, or DNA extracted from either of those sample types. The chain uses TRBV7-3 and TRBJ2-3; 9 nucleotides in the junction match TRBD2. Sequencing used peripheral blood. The receptor comes from a man over 45 with active COVID-19. The encoded CDR3 is CASSFSSGKNTQYF. The sequenced DNA is TGTGCCAGCAGCTTCTCTAGCGGGAAAAATACGCAGTATTTT.